This is a list of T cell receptor beta chains from one sample in a study of blood T cell repertoires in COVID-19. Produced via immunoSEQ multiplex PCR; TCRdb's table is partial and in-frame only. The repertoire holds roughly 200,000 clones, with about 91% as singletons. Input material: PBMCs or T cells enriched from blood (not recorded which). The receptors originated from a woman aged 40 to 50 with acute COVID-19. The CDR3 runs from the conserved cysteine through the conserved F or W. D genes are given only for firm matches. Clone sizes are given selectively: once, few, many, or a class where the clone is expanded.

J gene,V gene,clone size,D gene,CDR3 DNA,CDR3 protein
TRBJ2-3,TRBV5-4,NA,NA,TGTGCCAGCAGCTACTCCGTGACAGATACGCAGTATTTT,CASSYSVTDTQYF
TRBJ1-2,TRBV30,NA,NA,TGTGCCTGGAGTAAAGCACGCTACACCTTC,CAWSKARYTF
TRBJ2-3,TRBV6-4,NA,TRBD1,TGTGCCAGCACCAGAAGACAGGGTGCGCAGTATTTT,CASTRRQGAQYF
TRBJ2-3,TRBV27,NA,NA,TGTGCCAGCAGTTTATCCCTAGCATCCACAGATACGCAGTATTTT,CASSLSLASTDTQYF
TRBJ2-2,TRBV7-8,once,NA,TGTGCCAGCAGCTTAATTTTGATAGCGGAGAACACCGGGGAGCTGTTTTTT,CASSLILIAENTGELFF
TRBJ1-5,TRBV28,NA,TRBD1,TGTGCCAGCAGTTTAGAAGGACAGGGGGGCAATCAGCCCCAGCATTTT,CASSLEGQGGNQPQHF
TRBJ1-1,TRBV7-9,NA,TRBD1,TGTGCCAGCAGCCCCCAAGGGACAGTCAACACTGAAGCTTTCTTT,CASSPQGTVNTEAFF
TRBJ1-4,TRBV19,NA,NA,TGTGCCAGTAGTATCGGTGCAACTAATGAAAAACTGTTTTTT,CASSIGATNEKLFF
TRBJ1-4,TRBV5-1,NA,TRBD1,TGCGCCAGCAGCCAGGGGACAGGGCCGGTAAAACTGTTTTTT,CASSQGTGPVKLFF
TRBJ2-1,TRBV7-9,NA,TRBD2,TGTGCCAGCAGCTTCGATGGGACTAGCAATGAGCAGTTCTTC,CASSFDGTSNEQFF
TRBJ2-1,TRBV27,NA,NA,TGTGCCAGCAGTACTGCGACAGGAAATGAGCAGTTCTTC,CASSTATGNEQFF
TRBJ2-5,TRBV7-2,NA,TRBD1,TGTGCCAGCAGCCTTCGACAGGGACAAGAGACCCAGTACTTC,CASSLRQGQETQYF
TRBJ1-1,TRBV6-2/TRBV6-3,few,NA,TGTGCCAGCAGTTACGGCCCCGCCACTGAAGCTTTCTTT,CASSYGPATEAFF
TRBJ1-1,TRBV2,NA,NA,TGTGCCAGCAGTGCTACCCCGCGGACTGAAGCTTTCTTT,CASSATPRTEAFF
TRBJ2-2,TRBV7-8,NA,NA,TGTGCCAGCAGCCCAGACACCGGGGAGCTGTTTTTT,CASSPDTGELFF
TRBJ2-5,TRBV5-1,NA,NA,TGCGCCAGCAGCTTACTTGGCGGAGAGACCCAGTACTTC,CASSLLGGETQYF
TRBJ2-5,TRBV3-1/TRBV3-2,NA,NA,TGTGCCAGCAGCCAAGAGGGGAGGACCCAGTACTTC,CASSQEGRTQYF
TRBJ2-5,TRBV13,NA,NA,TGTGCCAGCGGGACTCGCAACACCCAAGAGACCCAGTACTTC,CASGTRNTQETQYF
TRBJ1-2,TRBV5-5,NA,TRBD1,TGTGCCAGCACCGATTCGGACAGGGGGTACTATGGCTACACCTTC,CASTDSDRGYYGYTF
TRBJ1-2,TRBV28,NA,TRBD1,TGTGCCAGCAGGCCCACCGGGACAGTGGGTGGCTACACCTTC,CASRPTGTVGGYTF
TRBJ2-4,TRBV6-1,NA,NA,TGTGCCAGCAGTGAACTGGGGGAGGACGCCAAAAACATTCAGTACTTC,CASSELGEDAKNIQYF
TRBJ2-7,TRBV27,NA,TRBD1,TGTGCCAGCAGTTTATCCGGGACAGCCTACTACGAGCAGTACTTC,CASSLSGTAYYEQYF
TRBJ2-2,TRBV10-3,NA,NA,TGTGCCATCAGTGATAAGGGGTCGAACACCGGGGAGCTGTTTTTT,CAISDKGSNTGELFF
TRBJ2-5,TRBV23-1,NA,TRBD2,TGCGCCACCTCTCCAAAGCGGGGATGGAGAAAAGAGACCCAGTACTTC,CATSPKRGWRKETQYF